This T cell receptor (beta chain) was retrieved from a study of blood T cell repertoires in COVID-19. Study-level information: PBMCs, B-cell-depleted T cells, or T cells were the source of the cDNA or gDNA that made up the material.

As handled by the study authors: Quantification of nucleated cells was approximated via reference gene primer amplification. Some clones are missing from TCRdb's copy, which holds only in-frame ones; the method was immunoSEQ multiplex PCR. Clone size and V and J calls were adopted from that table, with D and trimming inferred from the DNA. The sample yields some 100,000 clones, roughly nine tenths seen once. Source material: peripheral blood. The sequence was collected from a middle-aged man with acute or convalescent COVID-19.

CDR3 in amino acids: CASSVIGQNTEAFF. The CDR3 DNA reads as TGTGCCAGCAGCGTAATCGGACAAAACACTGAAGCTTTCTTT. The chain is built from TRBV9 and TRBJ1-1; possibly TRBD1 for D (5 bases). The CDR3 totals 14 residues. CDR1 and CDR2 from the germline V gene are SGDLS and YYNGEE. The V gene lost 1 base and the J gene lost 2 bases, with 9 bases spanning the gap.